A single sample gave rise to the 13 T cell receptor beta chains below, sequenced in a study of cytomegalovirus exposure and HLA in healthy donors. The PCR employed 60 Vbeta primers together with 13 Jbeta primers. The data were produced by immunoSEQ multiplex PCR, yet TCRdb's version contains in-frame clones alone and is incomplete. The repertoire has about 160,000 clones, about four fifths of them found once; the top ten carry approximately 1.5%. The sequencing input was PBMCs. All receptors come from a girl between 5 and 17 years old in good health and CMV-seropositive.

The rearrangement joins TRBV2 to TRBJ1-3; 8 positions agree with TRBD1. V gave up 8 bases and J gave up 0 bases; unmatched junction bases: 9. The CDR3 is 16 amino acids. The germline gives CDR1 SNHLY, CDR2 FYNNEI. The CDR3 sequence: CASLGTGYFSGNTIYF. CDR3 DNA sequence: TGTGCCAGCTTAGGGACAGGTTACTTCTCTGGAAACACCATATATTTT. The full variable domain, its missing parts supplied by reference TRBV2 and TRBJ1-3, is EPEVTQTPSHQVTQMGQEVILRCVPISNHLYFYWYRQILGQKVEFLVSFYNNEISEKSEIFDDQFSVERPDGSNFTLKIRSTKLEDSAMYFCASLGTGYFSGNTIYFGEGSWLTVV.

The chain has TRBV2 and TRBJ2-5; unclear D gene. Germline V CDR1 and CDR2: SNHLY, FYNNEI. CDR3 length equals 16 residues. Between the trimmed V and J ends, which lost 5 bases and 4 bases, there was a span of 20 bases. This CDR3 is CASSPNSVLVVETQYF. The CDR3 nucleotides read TGTGCCAGCAGTCCGAATAGTGTCCTCGTTGTAGAGACCCAGTACTTC. Full variable domain (remainder filled in from reference TRBV2 and TRBJ2-5): EPEVTQTPSHQVTQMGQEVILRCVPISNHLYFYWYRQILGQKVEFLVSFYNNEISEKSEIFDDQFSVERPDGSNFTLKIRSTKLEDSAMYFCASSPNSVLVVETQYFGPGTRLLVL.

The genes are TRBV5-8 and TRBJ1-2, with D perhaps TRBD1 (5 bases). The germline gives CDR1 SGHTS, CDR2 YDEGEE. There are 16 residues in the CDR3. V lost 0 bases and J 5 bases, leaving 17 bases between the germline ends. The CDR3 coding sequence is TGTGCCAGCAGCTTGGGTGGTGGGGCAGGAAATTATGGCTACACCTTC. Residues: CASSLGGGAGNYGYTF.

The chain has TRBV5-1 and TRBJ2-7, with TRBD1 matching over 9 bases. Germline trimming cut 2 bases from V and 5 bases from J; bases unmatched to any gene: 5. This CDR3 comprises 14 residues. Germline V gene data show CDR1 as SGHRS and CDR2 as YFSETQ. DNA for the CDR3: TGCGCCAGCAGCTTCTTGGGACAGGGCGACGAGCAGTACTTC. Its translation is CASSFLGQGDEQYF.

In DNA, the CDR3 is TGCGCCAGCAGCTTGGCCGGGCAGGGCACCGTTAAAACCCAGTACTTC. This encodes CASSLAGQGTVKTQYF. This chain connects TRBV5-1 to TRBJ2-5, with D perhaps TRBD1 (5 bases). CDR1 and CDR2 from the germline V gene are SGHRS and YFSETQ. The CDR3 is 16 residues long. V was cut by 0 bases and J by 8 bases, with 20 bases left in between.

J is TRBJ2-1 and V is TRBV6-4; 12 nucleotides match TRBD2. Looked up from germline, CDR1 is MRHNA and CDR2 is SNTAGT. The CDR3 loop spans 16 amino acids. The junction had 3 bases not matched to a gene; V was cut back by 0 bases and J by 6 bases. CDR3 coding DNA: TGTGCCAGCAGTGACTCGGAGACTAGCGGGAGCAATGAGCAGTTCTTC. This sequence encodes CASSDSETSGSNEQFF.

This chain links TRBV5-1 with TRBJ1-1, with TRBD1 matching over 7 bases. V shed 0 bases, J shed 6 bases, and the junction held 5 bases outside the gene matches. Germline lookup yields CDR1 SGHRS and CDR2 YFSETQ. The CDR3 covers 14 residues. CDR3 sequence: CASSLGQGEAEAFF. The CDR3 nucleotides read TGCGCCAGCAGCTTGGGACAGGGTGAGGCTGAAGCTTTCTTT.

In the case of this clone: The sample has other DNA sequences that encode this CDR3 too. CDR3 nucleotide sequence: TGTGCCAGCAGCTTAGCATCAGGGGGAGGCGACGAGCAGTACTTC. It codes for CASSLASGGGDEQYF. This rearrangement joins TRBV7-6 to TRBJ2-7; D perhaps matches TRBD1 (7 bases). Germline values: CDR1 SGHVS, CDR2 FNYEAQ. The V and J ends lost 0 bases and 5 bases respectively, with 14 bases between them. The CDR3 length is 15 residues. The entire variable domain, with the rest obtained from reference TRBV7-6 and TRBJ2-7, is as follows: GAGVSQSPRYKVTKRGQDVALRCDPISGHVSLYWYRQALGQGPEFLTYFNYEAQQDKSGLPNDRFSAERPEGSISTLTIQRTEQRDSAMYRCASSLASGGGDEQYFGPGTRLTVT.

CDR3: CASTIMEQGASGNTIYF. The CDR3 bases are TGTGCCAGCACCATAATGGAACAGGGGGCCTCTGGAAACACCATATATTTT. This chain joins TRBV2 and TRBJ1-3; TRBD1 agrees at 9 bases. The CDR3 covers 17 residues. Trimming cost V 7 bases and J 0 bases; bases outside gene matches: 10. Looked up from germline, CDR1 is SNHLY and CDR2 is FYNNEI.

The rearrangement joins TRBV27 to TRBJ2-1; possible D gene TRBD2, 6 bases. CDR1 is MNHEY and CDR2 is SMNVEV in the germline V gene (reference sequence). This CDR3 is built from 13 residues. V shed 5 bases and J shed 10 bases, with 15 bases lying between them. The DNA of the CDR3 is TGTGCCAGCAGTAACACGGGAGATTGGGAGCAGTTCTTC. Translation gives CASSNTGDWEQFF.

CDR3: CASSLGTWGNSQYF. Here the CDR3 DNA reads TGTGCCAGCTCGCTCGGGACATGGGGCAACTCCCAGTACTTC. The chain links TRBV18 to TRBJ2-5; TRBD1 is a possible D gene (6 bases). The CDR3 consists of 14 residues. Germline V gene sequence: CDR1 KGHSH, CDR2 LQKENI. Trimming stripped 6 bases from V and 9 bases from J, with 20 bases between.

The rearrangement links TRBV6-1 to TRBJ2-3; 7 bases fit TRBD2. The trim removed 1 base at V and 5 bases at J, leaving 6 bases unmatched. This CDR3 is 15 amino acids long. In germline, CDR1 is MNHNS, CDR2 SASEGT. Here the CDR3 DNA reads TGTGCCAGCAGTGAAGGAGGACTAGAAATAGATACGCAGTATTTT. This sequence encodes CASSEGGLEIDTQYF.

The chain carries TRBV4-1 and TRBJ2-1; D unclear. Per germline, CDR1 MGHRA and CDR2 YSYEKL. V was trimmed by 1 base and J by 8 bases, leaving 9 bases between them. The CDR3 sequence is 13 residues long. The CDR3 is CASSQASADEQFF. The CDR3 DNA is TGCGCCAGCAGCCAAGCTTCCGCGGATGAGCAGTTCTTC.